Following are 21 T cell receptor beta chains from one sample sequenced in a study of T cell clonality in common variable immunodeficiency. Produced via immunoSEQ multiplex PCR; TCRdb's table is partial and in-frame only. The sample is made up of around 34,000 clones, none counted only once. The sample taken for sequencing was peripheral blood mononuclear cells. Every receptor here comes from a person aged 18-70 years in good health.

This clone has ten or more counts. The read terminates 3 residues ahead of where the CDR3 ends, so the germline J gene completes it. The chain links TRBV6-2 or TRBV6-3 to TRBJ2-7, with 7 bases lining up with TRBD2. V shed 2 bases, J shed 3 bases, and the junction held 10 bases outside the gene matches. The CDR3 is 16 residues long. Germline V CDR1 and CDR2: MNHEY, SVGEGT. CDR3 protein: CASSYDVGGIGYEQYF. CDR3 DNA, as far as it was read: TGTGCCAGCAGTTACGATGTCGGGGGGATAGGCTACGAG.

This clone was seen ten or more times. Coverage ceases 3 residues before the CDR3 finishes, and the germline J gene fills in the end. The chain is built from TRBV2 and TRBJ1-5; 9 bases are a match to TRBD1. In germline, CDR1 is SNHLY, CDR2 FYNNEI. V lost 5 bases to trimming and J lost 8 bases; unmatched junction nucleotides: 10. CDR3 size: 15 residues. CDR3 bases read: TGTGCCAGCAGTCCCCCGGGACAGGGAAACAAGCCC. Its translation: CASSPPGQGNKP. The complete CDR3 protein is CASSPPGQGNKPQHF. Full variable domain (missing parts from reference TRBV2 and TRBJ1-5): EPEVTQTPSHQVTQMGQEVILRCVPISNHLYFYWYRQILGQKVEFLVSFYNNEISEKSEIFDDQFSVERPDGSNFTLKIRSTKLEDSAMYFCASSPPGQGNKPQHFGDGTRLSIL.

This clone was recorded at least ten times. CDR3 DNA (partial): TGCGCCAGCAGCTTGGGCGGGTTCCCCATGAACACTGAA. Protein: CASSLGGFPMNTE. The entire CDR3 protein is CASSLGGFPMNTEAFF. The V gene is TRBV5-1, the J gene TRBJ1-1, with D uncertain. The sequenced fragment ends 3 residues before the CDR3 boundary, so the rest is inferred from the germline J gene. The germline V gene encodes CDR1 SGHRS and CDR2 YFSETQ. Trimming cost V 0 bases and J 0 bases, with 12 bases left between them. CDR3 length: 16 residues.

There are many counts of this clone. The read is 3 residues too short to cover the CDR3 end, so that end is filled in from the germline J gene. This chain joins TRBV12-3 or TRBV12-4 and TRBJ2-7; 8 bases are a match to TRBD2. This CDR3 is built from 15 residues. The ends lost 6 bases at V and 4 bases at J; junction bases unmatched: 11. The CDR3 bases that were read are TGTGCCAGCAGCCAAGCGGGAGACAGAATTTACGAG. Translated: CASSQAGDRIYE. The full CDR3 reads CASSQAGDRIYEQYF.

This clone was seen ten or more times. The missing CDR3 end, 3 residues past where the read stops, is filled in from the germline J gene. J is TRBJ1-2 and V is TRBV18, with 10 bases fitting TRBD1. Per the germline V gene, CDR1 is KGHSH and CDR2 is LQKENI. The ends lost 3 bases at V and 5 bases at J; junction bases unmatched: 0. The CDR3 is 13 residues long. The sequenced CDR3 bases are TGTGCCAGCTCACCGGACAGGGGGTATGGC. Protein product: CASSPDRGYG. The entire CDR3 protein is CASSPDRGYGYTF.

This clone was detected ten times or more. Coverage ceases 3 residues before the CDR3 finishes, and the germline J gene fills in the end. This chain uses TRBV5-4 with TRBJ1-6, with D maybe TRBD1 (5 bases). CDR3 size: 16 residues. V lost 2 bases, J lost 1 base, and 10 bases lay in between. Germline CDR1 SGHNT, CDR2 YYREEE (reference sequence). CDR3 DNA (partial): TGTGCCAGCAGCTTAGATAAGGGGTCCTATAATTCACCC. Residues: CASSLDKGSYNSP. The CDR3 in full is CASSLDKGSYNSPLHF.

A note on this clone: The read comes to an end 3 residues before the CDR3 does, leaving the germline J gene to fill in the end. This chain joins TRBV6-1 and TRBJ1-1, with D possibly matching TRBD1 (6 bases). From germline, CDR1 is MNHNS and CDR2 SASEGT. Between the trimmed V and J ends, which lost 2 bases and 4 bases, there was a span of 11 bases. This CDR3 spans 14 amino acids. The CDR3 sequence is CASSETGMGTEAFF. The covered CDR3 bases are TGTGCCAGCAGTGAAACAGGGATGGGCACTGAA.

The sample holds many counts of this clone. The read ends 3 residues before the CDR3 terminus; that terminus is restored from the germline J gene. The chain carries TRBV19 and TRBJ1-2; 8 positions match TRBD1. J was trimmed by 7 bases and V by 6 bases; bases with no gene match: 13. The CDR3 totals 15 residues. Looked up from germline, CDR1 is LNHDA and CDR2 is SQIVND (reference sequence). The CDR3 DNA, read in part, is TGTGCCAGTAGGACCAAGCAGGGGGCGACTCCTGGC. Protein: CASRTKQGATPG. The full CDR3 is CASRTKQGATPGYTF.

This clone has ten or more counts. The sequence runs out 3 residues before the end of the CDR3; the remainder is reconstructed from the germline J gene. The chain has TRBV20-1 and TRBJ2-1; the D gene is possibly TRBD2 (5 bases). Trimming removed 3 bases from V and 9 bases from J, with 24 bases in between. Germline V gene data show CDR1 as DFQATT and CDR2 as SNEGSKA (reference sequence). The CDR3 is 16 amino acids. CDR3 DNA (partial): TGCAGTGCTAGGAATGAAGCGAGGAGGAAAGTTGGTGAG. Protein sequence: CSARNEARRKVGE. The whole CDR3 sequence reads CSARNEARRKVGEQFF.

This clone has a count of ten or more. The read ends 3 residues before the CDR3 terminus; that terminus is restored from the germline J gene. V gene TRBV5-5 combines with J gene TRBJ2-2; 7 bases map to TRBD1. Per the germline V gene, CDR1 is SGHKS and CDR2 is YYEKEE (reference sequence). J gave up 2 bases and V 2 bases, and 3 bases lay outside the gene matches. This CDR3 spans 15 amino acids. Partial CDR3 DNA: TGTGCCAGCAGCTTTAGACAGGGCAACACCGGGGAG. Its protein product is CASSFRQGNTGE. The CDR3 reads in full as CASSFRQGNTGELFF.

This clone was seen at least ten times. The sequenced fragment ends 3 residues before the CDR3 boundary, so the rest is inferred from the germline J gene. This chain links TRBV2 with TRBJ2-7, with D uncertain. The CDR3 has 13 residues. The V end lost 6 bases, the J end lost 3 bases, and 12 bases lay between the germline ends. Germline V gene lookup returns CDR1 SNHLY and CDR2 FYNNEI. CDR3 bases read: TGTGCCAGCAGGCCCGGGTCTGTCTACGAG. Translated, it gives CASRPGSVYE. The entire CDR3 reads CASRPGSVYEQYF.

This clone was seen repeatedly, ten times or more. The CDR3 is cut off 3 residues early in the read; its end comes from the germline J gene. V usage is TRBV11-3 and J usage is TRBJ2-1; D is perhaps TRBD2 (5 bases). V shed 4 bases and J shed 5 bases, with 12 bases lying between them. The length of the CDR3 is 14 residues. The germline CDR1 and CDR2 sequences are SGHNT and YENEEA. CDR3 protein: CASSSGILDNEQFF. Incomplete CDR3 DNA: TGTGCCAGCAGCTCCGGCATACTAGACAATGAG.

This clone was counted ten times or more. The read ends 3 residues early relative to the CDR3; the germline J gene fills the gap. The rearrangement joins TRBV7-8 to TRBJ2-2; no reliable D call. Germline loops: CDR1 SGHVS, CDR2 FQNEAQ. The CDR3 runs to 15 residues. Trimming removed 4 bases at V and 5 bases at J, with 14 bases between. The chain's CDR3 is CASSSSTSTTGELFF. CDR3 DNA (partial): TGTGCCAGCAGCTCCTCAACGTCCACAACCGGGGAG. The complete variable domain, with remaining parts taken from reference TRBV7-8 and TRBJ2-2, reads GAGVSQSPRYKVAKRGQDVALRCDPISGHVSLFWYQQALGQGPEFLTYFQNEAQLDKSGLPSDRFFAERPEGSVSTLKIQRTQQEDSAVYLCASSSSTSTTGELFFGEGSRLTVL.

This clone occurred many times. Read sequence stops 3 residues before the CDR3 end, and the germline J gene provides the missing end. This sequence joins TRBV2 and TRBJ2-4, with 9 bases aligning to TRBD1. CDR3 length equals 15 residues. Germline CDR1 reads SNHLY; CDR2 reads FYNNEI. Trimming cost V 4 bases and J 4 bases; bases outside gene matches: 5. The sequenced part of the CDR3 DNA is TGTGCCAGCAGTGGGTCCGGGACAGGGAAAAACATT. It translates to CASSGSGTGKNI. The CDR3 reads in full as CASSGSGTGKNIQYF.

Ten or more counts support this clone. The read ends 3 residues before the CDR3 terminus; that terminus is restored from the germline J gene. The chain links TRBV12-3 or TRBV12-4 to TRBJ1-3; 9 positions agree with TRBD1. This CDR3 contains 16 residues. The ends lost 5 bases at V and 4 bases at J; junction bases unmatched: 9. CDR3 DNA, as far as it was read: TGTGCCAGCAGTACCAGGACAGGGGCGTCAGGAAACACC. This translates into CASSTRTGASGNT. The full CDR3 sequence reads CASSTRTGASGNTIYF.

This clone was detected many times. Read sequence stops 3 residues before the CDR3 end, and the germline J gene provides the missing end. The gene calls are TRBV5-1 and TRBJ2-5, with a weak D call TRBD2 (5 bases). This CDR3 region has 15 residues. Germline V gives CDR1 SGHRS, CDR2 YFSETQ. V was pared by 0 bases and J by 2 bases, with 11 bases between. The covered CDR3 bases are TGCGCCAGCAGCTTGGCCGTCGGGGTTCAAGAGACC. The encoded protein is CASSLAVGVQET. Given in full, the CDR3 is CASSLAVGVQETQYF.

This clone was counted only a few times. Read data end 3 residues before the CDR3 end; the end is taken from the germline J gene. The chain uses TRBV10-2 and TRBJ1-4; D gene unclear. The V end was cut by 5 bases, the J end by 6 bases, with 7 bases between. This CDR3 has 12 residues. Germline CDR1 reads WSHSY; CDR2 reads SAAADI. Incomplete CDR3 DNA: TGCGCCAGCAGTTACAGCTATGAAAAA. Its protein is CASSYSYEK. The CDR3 in its entirety is CASSYSYEKLFF.

This clone was seen at least ten times. The sequenced fragment ends 3 residues before the CDR3 boundary, so the rest is inferred from the germline J gene. The chain is built from TRBV7-2 and TRBJ2-3, with 8 bases aligning to TRBD1. This CDR3 is built from 13 residues. Germline CDR1 reads SGHTA; CDR2 reads FQGNSA. V trimming: 5 bases; J trimming: 3 bases; junction bases outside the gene matches: 1. CDR3 DNA, as far as it was read: TGTGCCAGCAGCGACAGGGGAACAGATACG. It codes for CASSDRGTDT. The CDR3 in its entirety is CASSDRGTDTQYF.

This clone was picked up many times. The read falls 3 residues short of the CDR3 end, and the missing part is taken from the germline J gene. The V and J genes are TRBV13 and TRBJ2-2; 7 positions agree with TRBD1. Losses at the gene ends were 4 bases for V and 0 bases for J; bases not matched to a gene: 5. Germline lookup yields CDR1 PRHDT and CDR2 FYEKMQ (reference sequence). The CDR3 runs 16 residues. CDR3: CASSSGQVSNTGELFF. The sequenced CDR3 bases are TGTGCCAGCAGCTCCGGACAGGTTTCGAACACCGGGGAG.

There are a few counts of this clone. The observed sequence ends 3 residues before the CDR3 terminus, with the missing tail filled in from the germline J gene. This chain connects TRBV19 to TRBJ1-2; 9 positions agree with TRBD1. The germline V gene encodes CDR1 LNHDA and CDR2 SQIVND (reference sequence). The CDR3 sequence is 12 residues long. CDR3 DNA, as far as it was read: TGTGCCACAGGGGACAGGGATAACGAC. It is translated as CATGDRDND. The full CDR3 sequence reads CATGDRDNDYTF.

This clone was found many times. The read terminates 3 residues before the CDR3 end, so the remaining end is supplied by the germline J gene. The chain employs TRBV20-1 and TRBJ1-3; 9 bases agree with TRBD1. Germline V CDR1 and CDR2: DFQATT, SNEGSKA (reference sequence). CDR3 length equals 15 residues. The V gene end was trimmed by 3 bases and the J gene end by 1 base; junction bases not matched to a gene: 4. Incomplete CDR3 DNA: TGCAGTGCTAGTCCTGGGACAGGGTCTGGAAACACC. Translation: CSASPGTGSGNT. The full CDR3 sequence reads CSASPGTGSGNTIYF.